The clone carrying this TCR beta chain was seen just once. Its specificity is unknown. The sample belongs to a study of cytomegalovirus exposure and HLA in healthy donors. The CDR3 is 13 residues long. Germline CDR1 is SQVTM and CDR2 is ANQGSEA. V dropped 2 bases and J dropped 6 bases, with 12 bases sitting between them. Use of 60 Vbeta and 13 Jbeta primers characterized the PCR. The protocol was immunoSEQ multiplex PCR, while the TCRdb copy is restricted to in-frame clones and leaves out a portion. Of around 150,000 clones listed, under 70% are singletons. Findings of the study overall: The authors listed around 150 TCR beta chains as cytomegalovirus-associated. V- and J-gene trimming in TCR beta was tied to a missense DCLRE1C variant by an analysis performed later.

The sample taken for sequencing was PBMCs. The receptor comes from a woman aged 25 to 39 in good health and CMV-seropositive. This chain uses TRBV29-1 with TRBJ2-3, with D possibly TRBD2 on 6 matching bases. DNA for the CDR3: TGCAGCGTTGAATTACGGGGGACCGATACGCAGTATTTT. Encoded protein: CSVELRGTDTQYF.